One sample yielded the 16 T cell receptor beta chains listed below, sequenced in a study of blood T cell repertoires in COVID-19. Assay used: immunoSEQ multiplex PCR; TCRdb lists only in-frame clones, some missing. The profile shows some 150,000 clones, about 80% of them singletons. Sequences were obtained from peripheral blood. All receptors come from a man aged 60 to 69 with acute or convalescent COVID-19.

V gene TRBV11-2 combines with J gene TRBJ2-2; possibly TRBD2 for D (7 bases). The germline CDR1 and CDR2 sequences are SGHAT and FQNNGV. The CDR3 has 16 amino acids. The germline V and J ends were trimmed by 0 bases and 6 bases, with 14 bases remaining between them. The CDR3 region has the DNA TGTGCCAGCAGCTTAGATCTAACGGGGGGCTCCGGGGAGCTGTTTTTT. This codes for CASSLDLTGGSGELFF. Using reference TRBV11-2 and TRBJ2-2 for the parts outside the CDR3, the full variable domain is EAGVAQSPRYKIIEKRQSVAFWCNPISGHATLYWYQQILGQGPKLLIQFQNNGVVDDSQLPKDRFSAERLKGVDSTLKIQPAKLEDSAVYLCASSLDLTGGSGELFFGEGSRLTVL.

The chain couples TRBV28 to TRBJ2-7; the match to TRBD2 covers 11 bases. Germline CDR1 MDHEN, CDR2 SYDVKM. CDR3 size: 16 residues. V was pared by 5 bases and J by 4 bases, with 10 bases of the junction left unmatched. DNA for the CDR3: TGTGCCAGCAGTATTCATAGCGGGAGGGCCTTATACGAGCAGTACTTC. Amino acids: CASSIHSGRALYEQYF.

A single count supports this clone. The J gene is TRBJ2-3, the V gene TRBV28, with D unclear. V lost 4 bases and J 5 bases, leaving 16 bases between the germline ends. The CDR3 is made up of 15 amino acids. Per germline, CDR1 MDHEN and CDR2 SYDVKM. CDR3 sequence reads: CASSSLTKSGDTQYF. Here the CDR3 DNA reads TGTGCCAGCAGTTCCTTGACGAAGTCGGGAGATACGCAGTATTTT.

This clone showed up just once. This chain links TRBV7-2 with TRBJ1-2; D unclear. The germline gives CDR1 SGHTA, CDR2 FQGNSA. V lost 5 bases to trimming and J lost 6 bases, with 25 bases between them. This CDR3 spans 17 amino acids. In DNA form, the CDR3 reads TGTGCCAGCAGCCCGGACTCCGGGAGCGCCTTCTCTAATGGCTACACCTTC. Encoded protein: CASSPDSGSAFSNGYTF.

The chain combines TRBV5-8 with TRBJ1-5; TRBD1 aligns across 8 bases. CDR3 size: 16 residues. V shed 2 bases and J 4 bases; nucleotides not matched to a gene: 8. Germline V CDR1 and CDR2: SGHTS, YDEGEE. The CDR3 sequence is CASSLVSTGVNQPQHF. CDR3 DNA sequence: TGTGCCAGCAGCTTAGTCTCGACAGGGGTGAATCAGCCCCAGCATTTT. Full variable domain (remainder filled in from reference TRBV5-8 and TRBJ1-5): EAGVTQSPTHLIKTRGQQATLRCSPISGHTSVYWYQQALGLGLQFLLWYDEGEERNRGNFPPRFSGRQFPNYSSELNVNALELEDSALYLCASSLVSTGVNQPQHFGDGTRLSIL.

The chain carries TRBV5-1 and TRBJ2-4, with a possible D match to TRBD1 (6 bases). V was shortened by 0 bases and J by 1 base, with 8 bases between the two germline ends. Germline V CDR1 and CDR2: SGHRS, YFSETQ. This CDR3 is built from 15 residues. The CDR3 DNA reads as TGCGCCAGCAGCTTGGCCCAGGGGGCCAAAAACATTCAGTACTTC. Translation gives CASSLAQGAKNIQYF.

The chain joins TRBV27 to TRBJ2-3; TRBD2 matches 7 bases. The CDR3 has 16 residues. Germline loops: CDR1 MNHEY, CDR2 SMNVEV (reference sequence). Trimming at V came to 6 bases and at J to 1 base, leaving 10 bases not matched to a gene. The CDR3 protein is CASSTAASGGTDTQYF. CDR3 nucleotides: TGTGCCAGCAGCACCGCGGCGAGCGGGGGCACAGATACGCAGTATTTT.

DNA of the CDR3: TGTGCTAGTGGCCTGGGCGGGGGGCGGTGGGAGACCCAGTACTTC. Its translation: CASGLGGGRWETQYF. The gene calls are TRBV12-5 and TRBJ2-5, with 8 bases matching TRBD2. Germline values: CDR1 LGHNT, CDR2 FRNRAP. The CDR3 spans 15 residues. The ends lost 6 bases at V and 5 bases at J; junction bases unmatched: 11.

This clone was recorded a few times. J is TRBJ1-6 and V is TRBV28, with D tentatively TRBD1 (5 bases). The CDR3 contains 15 residues. Per germline, CDR1 MDHEN and CDR2 SYDVKM. Trimming left V 3 bases short and J 9 bases short, with 15 bases between. DNA of the CDR3: TGTGCCAGCAGTTTCGGGGGTGTATATTCTTCACCCCTCCACTTT. It specifies CASSFGGVYSSPLHF.

The V and J genes are TRBV2 and TRBJ1-5, with unresolved D. In germline, CDR1 is SNHLY, CDR2 FYNNEI. The CDR3 length is 13 residues. V lost 6 bases and J lost 1, with 7 bases in between. The CDR3 reads CASRRGSNQPQHF. The CDR3 bases are TGTGCCAGCAGGCGGGGAAGCAATCAGCCCCAGCATTTT.

This clone was seen a few times. The chain recombines TRBV7-9 with TRBJ2-7; 9 nucleotides agree with TRBD1. Germline-derived CDR1 and CDR2 are SEHNR and FQNEAQ (reference sequence). The CDR3 covers 14 residues. The ends lost 5 bases at V and 3 bases at J; junction bases unmatched: 5. The CDR3 protein is CASSRTGALYEQYF. Here the CDR3 DNA reads TGTGCCAGCAGCCGGACAGGGGCCCTCTACGAGCAGTACTTC.

This sequence joins TRBV7-2 and TRBJ2-1; 7 nucleotides agree with TRBD1. Trimming cost V 2 bases and J 7 bases; bases outside gene matches: 8. This CDR3 has 15 residues. Germline V gene lookup returns CDR1 SGHTA and CDR2 FQGNSA. CDR3 bases: TGTGCCAGCAGCTTAAAGGGGGCTGGACGGAATGAGCAGTTCTTC. This encodes CASSLKGAGRNEQFF.

This clone was picked up a small number of times. The rearrangement links TRBV29-1 to TRBJ2-7; 10 bases fit TRBD2. Germline V gene data show CDR1 as SQVTM and CDR2 as ANQGSEA. This CDR3 has 14 residues. V lost 4 bases, J lost 4 bases, and 7 bases stayed unmatched. For the CDR3, the DNA is TGCAGCGTTGGGCTAGCGGGGGCGAGGTACGAGCAGTACTTC. This translates into CSVGLAGARYEQYF.

For this clone: The sample carries other DNA sequences with the same CDR3. The V gene is TRBV5-4, the J gene TRBJ2-3; 9 bases agree with TRBD2. Trimming cost V 2 bases and J 1 base; bases outside gene matches: 2. Germline-derived CDR1 and CDR2 are SGHNT and YYREEE (reference sequence). There are 15 residues in the CDR3. CDR3 sequence reads: CASSLAGGRTDTQYF. The CDR3 nucleotides are TGTGCCAGCAGCTTAGCGGGAGGACGCACAGATACGCAGTATTTT.

This clone has only one observation. This chain connects TRBV7-9 to TRBJ1-4; D not certain. The CDR3 runs 14 residues. From germline, CDR1 is SEHNR and CDR2 FQNEAQ (reference sequence). Trimming shortened V by 0 bases and J by 0 bases, and 2 bases separated the two germline ends. The CDR3 nucleotides are TGTGCCAGCAGCTTAGCCGCAACTAATGAAAAACTGTTTTTT. It yields the protein CASSLAATNEKLFF.

Concerning this clone itself: Additional DNA sequences in this sample encode the identical CDR3. This chain uses TRBV19 with TRBJ1-2; D remains ambiguous. Germline assignment: CDR1 LNHDA and CDR2 SQIVND (reference sequence). This CDR3 comprises 13 residues. V shed 2 bases and J shed 2 bases, with 6 bases lying between them. The CDR3 loop reads CASSIRGNYGYTF. The CDR3 region has the DNA TGTGCCAGTAGTATACGGGGAAACTATGGCTACACCTTC.